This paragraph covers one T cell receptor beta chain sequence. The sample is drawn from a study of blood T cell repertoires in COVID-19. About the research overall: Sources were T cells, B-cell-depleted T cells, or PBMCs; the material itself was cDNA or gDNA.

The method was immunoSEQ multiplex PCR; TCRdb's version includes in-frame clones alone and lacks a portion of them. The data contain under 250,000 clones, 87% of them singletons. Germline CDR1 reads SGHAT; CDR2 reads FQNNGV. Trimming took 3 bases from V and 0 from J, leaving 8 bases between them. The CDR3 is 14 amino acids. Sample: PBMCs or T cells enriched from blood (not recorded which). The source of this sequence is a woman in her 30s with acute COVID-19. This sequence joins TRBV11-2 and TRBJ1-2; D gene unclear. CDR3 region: CASSFEVANYGYTF. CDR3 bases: TGTGCCAGCAGCTTCGAGGTGGCTAACTATGGCTACACCTTC. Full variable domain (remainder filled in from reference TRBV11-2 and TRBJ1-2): EAGVAQSPRYKIIEKRQSVAFWCNPISGHATLYWYQQILGQGPKLLIQFQNNGVVDDSQLPKDRFSAERLKGVDSTLKIQPAKLEDSAVYLCASSFEVANYGYTFGSGTRLTVV.